The 3 T cell receptor beta chains presented below share a single source sample, sequenced in a study of T cell responses to AZD1222 COVID-19 vaccine. This table comes from immunoSEQ multiplex PCR, and its TCRdb copy is limited to in-frame clones, with some not included. The sample holds about 130,000 clones; approximately 91% are singletons and the top ten take under 1.2%. Sequencing used peripheral blood, obtained 28 days after the second AZD1222 dose. Receptors originate from an adult who received the AZD1222 COVID-19 vaccine.

In this sample, this clone turned up a few times. The CDR3: CASSYRGSSYNEQFF. In nucleotides, the CDR3 is TGTGCCAGTAGTTACAGGGGGTCTTCCTACAATGAGCAGTTCTTC. This rearrangement joins TRBV19 to TRBJ2-1; TRBD1 matches at 8 bases. CDR1 is LNHDA, CDR2 SQIVND, per germline (reference sequence). The CDR3 has 15 amino acids. After removal of 5 bases from V and 1 base from J, the junction contained 4 bases not matched to a gene. The variable domain in full, completed from reference TRBV19 and TRBJ2-1, reads DGGITQSPKYLFRKEGQNVTLSCEQNLNHDAMYWYRQDPGQGLRLIYYSQIVNDFQKGDIAEGYSVSREKKESFPLTVTSAQKNPTAFYLCASSYRGSSYNEQFFGPGTRLTVL.

J is TRBJ1-5 and V is TRBV30; 9 bases align to TRBD1. Germline CDR1 is GTSNPN and CDR2 is SVGIG (reference sequence). V lost 3 bases and J lost 7; bases outside the gene matches: 7. The CDR3 has 14 amino acids. CDR3 DNA: TGTGCCTGGAGCGAGGGACAGGGCGGGCAGCCCCAGCATTTT. Protein sequence: CAWSEGQGGQPQHF. Full variable domain (remainder filled in from reference TRBV30 and TRBJ1-5): SQTIHQWPATLVQPVGSPLSLECTVEGTSNPNLYWYRQAAGRGLQLLFYSVGIGQISSEVPQNLSASRPQDRQFILSSKKLLLSDSGFYLCAWSEGQGGQPQHFGDGTRLSIL.

This chain joins TRBV9 and TRBJ1-1, with a tentative D call TRBD1 (5 bases). Trimming took off 0 bases at V and 0 bases at J, with 6 bases between the two ends. Per germline, CDR1 SGDLS and CDR2 YYNGEE. This CDR3 region has 14 residues. CDR3 residues: CASSVGQLNTEAFF. The CDR3, as DNA: TGTGCCAGCAGCGTAGGACAGCTGAACACTGAAGCTTTCTTT. Supplemented by reference TRBV9 and TRBJ1-1, the full variable domain reads DSGVTQTPKHLITATGQRVTLRCSPRSGDLSVYWYQQSLDQGLQFLIQYYNGEERAKGNILERFSAQQFPDLHSELNLSSLELGDSALYFCASSVGQLNTEAFFGQGTRLTVV.